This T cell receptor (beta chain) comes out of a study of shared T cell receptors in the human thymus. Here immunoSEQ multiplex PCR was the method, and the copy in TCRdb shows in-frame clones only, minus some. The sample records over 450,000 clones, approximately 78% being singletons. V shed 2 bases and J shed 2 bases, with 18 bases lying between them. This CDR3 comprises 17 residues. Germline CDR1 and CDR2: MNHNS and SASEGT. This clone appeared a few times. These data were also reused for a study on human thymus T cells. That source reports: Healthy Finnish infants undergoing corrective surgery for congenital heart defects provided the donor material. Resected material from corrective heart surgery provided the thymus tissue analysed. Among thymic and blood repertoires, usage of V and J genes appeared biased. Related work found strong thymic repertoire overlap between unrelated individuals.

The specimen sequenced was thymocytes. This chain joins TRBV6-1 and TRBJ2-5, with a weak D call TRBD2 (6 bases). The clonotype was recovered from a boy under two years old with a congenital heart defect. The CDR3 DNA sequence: TGTGCCAGCAGTGAATGGGGCGGGGACGGGGGTCAAGAGACCCAGTACTTC. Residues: CASSEWGGDGGQETQYF.